A single TCR beta chain is shown here with its context. The specificity of this receptor is unknown. Base qualities are not provided; no much larger clone lies one nucleotide away. V was cut back by 2 bases and J by 3 bases, leaving a gap of 14 bases between them. The CDR1 and CDR2 encoded by the germline V gene are SGHDT and YYEEEE. Including cysteine and phenylalanine, the CDR3 has 15 amino acids. Of the read, only the CDR3 DNA is kept; its 45 bases are in frame from base 1. Genomic DNA was used as template for profiling of TCR beta VDJ combinations and CDR3 sequences. An Illumina HiSeq 2000 was the platform used for TCR repertoire sequencing. As for the authors' bioinformatics: Repertoire assessment relied on Simpson's diversity index, CDR3 size and DJ length profiles, and TRBV/TRBJ rearrangement plots. The most abundant DNA sequence in the deep sequencing data was defined as the immunodominant clone. CDR3 amino acid sequences were screened for sharing across subjects and compared with published repertoires and the VDJdb database. TCRdb itself trimmed the public reads at Q25 with fastp, ran MiXCR and retained productive beta chains. CDR3 protein duplicates are merged, each entry listing the most common genes and DNA. It is TCRdb's table, rather than the study itself, that gives the V and J calls and clone size. This sample is represented by roughly 160,000 distinct CDR3 sequences; 71% of them were singletons. Approximately 50% of the sample belongs to the ten largest clones.

This entry is derived from a study of CD8+CD57+ T cells in acquired aplastic anemia (dated by TCRdb to the late 2010s). For the study in its entirety: On average, sorted CD4+ and CD8+ cells yielded about 3 ug of extracted DNA, with a range of roughly 0.18 to 30 ug. CD8+CD57+ expansion was defined as a frequency above the mean frequency observed in healthy subjects. What the work shows at the level of the full study, not this receptor alone: No significant difference in CD8+ Simpson's diversity was found between patients and healthy controls (P=0.060). Roughly 30 CD8+ CDR3 sequences were found to be shared between patients and controls, but these sequences appeared to be highly expressed in patients and within the immunodominant clones of the patients.

Expansion of CD8+CD57+ cells had been shown by flow cytometry in the patients chosen for sequencing. Severe acquired aplastic anemia was diagnosed in all patients according to International Study of Aplastic Anemia and Agranulocytosis and Camitta criteria. At the time blood was sampled, none of the patients had received any therapy. The study deep-sequenced TCR repertoires of sorted CD4+ and CD8+ blood T cells from severe aplastic anemia patients and healthy subjects. Patients were enrolled under clinicaltrials.gov protocols 00001620, 01623167, 00001397, 00071045, 00081523 and 00961064 in the USA. Ficoll-Paque density gradient centrifugation was used to isolate peripheral blood mononuclear cells. CD4+ and CD8+ T cells were sorted by FACS or magnetic beads before DNA extraction.

This clonotype was obtained from a human donor with aplastic anemia. Specimen: sorted CD4+, CD8+, or CD8+CD57+ T cells (not recorded which) from PBMCs. The chain links TRBV5-6 with TRBJ2-5; tentative D gene TRBD2, with 5 bases matching. The sequenced DNA is TGTGCCAGCAGCTTAAGAGGGCTGATAAAAGAGACCCAGTACTTC. This gives the protein CASSLRGLIKETQYF. The reference TRBV5-6 and TRBJ2-5 proteins fill in what lies around the CDR3, so the full variable domain reads DAGVTQSPTHLIKTRGQQVTLRCSPKSGHDTVSWYQQALGQGPQFIFQYYEEEERQRGNFPDRFSGHQFPNYSSELNVNALLLGDSALYLCASSLRGLIKETQYFGPGTRLLVL.